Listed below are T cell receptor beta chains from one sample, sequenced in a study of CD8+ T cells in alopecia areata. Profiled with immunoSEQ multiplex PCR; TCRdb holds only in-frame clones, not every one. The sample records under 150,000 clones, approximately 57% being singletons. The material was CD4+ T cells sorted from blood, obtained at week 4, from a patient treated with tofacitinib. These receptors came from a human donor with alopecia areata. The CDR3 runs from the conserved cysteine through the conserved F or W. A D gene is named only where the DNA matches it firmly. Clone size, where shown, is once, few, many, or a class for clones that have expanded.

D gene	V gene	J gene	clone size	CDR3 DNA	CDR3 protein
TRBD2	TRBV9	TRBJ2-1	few	TGTGCCAGCAGCTACAGCGGGGATAACAATGAGCAGTTCTTC	CASSYSGDNNEQFF
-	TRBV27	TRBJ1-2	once	TGTGCCAGCAGTTTACGACGGGTTAACTATGGCTACACCTTC	CASSLRRVNYGYTF
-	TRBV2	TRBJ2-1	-	TGTGCCAGCAGTGTAAACAATGAGCAGTTCTTC	CASSVNNEQFF
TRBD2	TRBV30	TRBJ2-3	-	TGTGCCTCGAAACACGCTAGCGGGAGGGATACGCAGTATTTT	CASKHASGRDTQYF
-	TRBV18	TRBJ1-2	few	TGTGCCAGCTCACCCCAGGGGAACTATGGCTACACCTTC	CASSPQGNYGYTF
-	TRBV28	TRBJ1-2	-	TGTGCCAGCGGTGCAACCGATGGCTACACCTTC	CASGATDGYTF
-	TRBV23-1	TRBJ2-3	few	TGCGCCGGTCCAGATACGCAGTATTTT	CAGPDTQYF
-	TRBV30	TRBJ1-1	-	TGTGCCTGGAGCCGGATCAGAGAAGCTTTCTTT	CAWSRIREAFF
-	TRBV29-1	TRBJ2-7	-	TGCAGCGTTGGTCAACGGACGAACTCCTACGAGCAGTACTTC	CSVGQRTNSYEQYF
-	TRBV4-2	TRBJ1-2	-	TGTGCCAGCAGCCAAGTAGGGGATAGGGGCTACACCTTC	CASSQVGDRGYTF
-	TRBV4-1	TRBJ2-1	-	TGCGCCAGCAGCCAAGACAGGGTCGGCGCTTCATACAATGAGCAGTTCTTC	CASSQDRVGASYNEQFF
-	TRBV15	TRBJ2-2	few	TGTGCCACCAGCCGCTACAGGGATACCGGGGAGCTGTTTTTT	CATSRYRDTGELFF
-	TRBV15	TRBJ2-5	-	TGTGCCACCAGCAGAGGACAAGAGACCCAGTACTTC	CATSRGQETQYF
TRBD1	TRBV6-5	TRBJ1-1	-	TGTGCCAGCCATGCCCACAGGGGGCGGAAGGCTGAAGCTTTCTTT	CASHAHRGRKAEAFF
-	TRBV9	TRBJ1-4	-	TGTGCCAGCAGCGCCCGGACAGAGGGTGAAAAACTGTTTTTT	CASSARTEGEKLFF
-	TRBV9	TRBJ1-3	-	TGTGCCAGCAGCGTATCGGGCGGGTTCTCTGGAAACACCATATATTTT	CASSVSGGFSGNTIYF
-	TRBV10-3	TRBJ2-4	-	TGTGCCATCAGTGGCGCCTCCGGGACCACCCTAGCCAAAAACATTCAGTACTTC	CAISGASGTTLAKNIQYF
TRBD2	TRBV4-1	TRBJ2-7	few	TGCGCCAGCAGCCAAGATTCTAGCGGGATTTACGAGCAGTACTTC	CASSQDSSGIYEQYF
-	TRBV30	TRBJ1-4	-	TGTGCCTGGAGTGACAGGAATGAAAAACTGTTTTTT	CAWSDRNEKLFF
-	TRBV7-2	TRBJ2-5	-	TGTGCCAGCAGCTCCTCTTTAGCCGGCGGTCAAGAGACCCAGTACTTC	CASSSSLAGGQETQYF
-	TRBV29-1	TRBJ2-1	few	TGCAGCGCAGGACTACGGAGCTCCTACAATGAGCAGTTCTTC	CSAGLRSSYNEQFF
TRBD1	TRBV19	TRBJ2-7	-	TGTGCCAGTAGTTCCGGGACAGGGACCTACGAGCAGTACTTC	CASSSGTGTYEQYF
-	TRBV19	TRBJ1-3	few	TGTGCCAGTAGTATGGGGTACTCTGGAAACACCATATATTTT	CASSMGYSGNTIYF
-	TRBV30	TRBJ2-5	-	TGTGCCTGGAGGACCGTTGGAGTCGGAGAGACCCAGTACTTC	CAWRTVGVGETQYF
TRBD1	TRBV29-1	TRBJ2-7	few	TGCAGCGTAAAGGACAGGGTAAAGTACGAGCAGTACTTC	CSVKDRVKYEQYF
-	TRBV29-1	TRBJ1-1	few	TGCAGCGTTGCGTCCGGGTCCAACACTGAAGCTTTCTTT	CSVASGSNTEAFF
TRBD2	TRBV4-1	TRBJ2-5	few	TGCGCCAGCAGCCAAGCCAGACTAGCGGGGGGCCGGGAGACCCAGTACTTC	CASSQARLAGGRETQYF
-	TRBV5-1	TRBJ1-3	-	TGCGCCAGCAGCGAGGGACGGCACTCTGGAAACACCATATATTTT	CASSEGRHSGNTIYF
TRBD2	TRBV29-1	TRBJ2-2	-	TGCAGCGCCGGGAGGGGGGCCGGGGAGCTGTTTTTT	CSAGRGAGELFF